This TCR beta chain was retrieved from a study of blood T cell repertoires in COVID-19. This clone showed up just once. Produced via immunoSEQ multiplex PCR; TCRdb's table is partial and in-frame only. The top ten hold around 1.9% of the sample, which has about 260,000 clones, just under 85% seen once. The sequence was collected from a woman at least 80 years old with acute or convalescent COVID-19. The sample taken for sequencing was peripheral blood.

CDR3 in DNA: TGTGCCAGCAGCTTAGGCAGGGCGAACACTGAAGCTTTCTTT. Translating gives CASSLGRANTEAFF. The genes are TRBV7-2 and TRBJ1-1, with D possibly being TRBD1 (5 bases). This CDR3 contains 14 residues. The germline V and J ends were trimmed by 1 base and 1 base, with 7 bases remaining between them. Germline V gene sequence: CDR1 SGHTA, CDR2 FQGNSA.